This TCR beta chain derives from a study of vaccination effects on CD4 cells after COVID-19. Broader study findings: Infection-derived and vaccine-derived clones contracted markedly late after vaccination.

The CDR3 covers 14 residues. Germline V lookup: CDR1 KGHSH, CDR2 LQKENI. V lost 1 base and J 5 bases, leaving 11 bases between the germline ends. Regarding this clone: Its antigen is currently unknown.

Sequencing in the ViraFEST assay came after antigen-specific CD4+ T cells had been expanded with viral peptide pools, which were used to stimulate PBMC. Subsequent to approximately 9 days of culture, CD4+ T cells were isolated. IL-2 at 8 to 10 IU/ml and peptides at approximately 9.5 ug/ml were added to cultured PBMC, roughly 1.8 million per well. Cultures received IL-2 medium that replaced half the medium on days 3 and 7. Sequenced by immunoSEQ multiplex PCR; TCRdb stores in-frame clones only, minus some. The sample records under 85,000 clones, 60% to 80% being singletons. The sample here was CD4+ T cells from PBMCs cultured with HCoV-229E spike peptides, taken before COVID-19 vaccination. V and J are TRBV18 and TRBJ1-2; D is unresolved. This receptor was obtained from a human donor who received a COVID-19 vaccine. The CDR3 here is CASSPHPDQYGYTF. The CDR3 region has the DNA TGTGCCAGCTCACCACACCCGGACCAATATGGCTACACCTTC.